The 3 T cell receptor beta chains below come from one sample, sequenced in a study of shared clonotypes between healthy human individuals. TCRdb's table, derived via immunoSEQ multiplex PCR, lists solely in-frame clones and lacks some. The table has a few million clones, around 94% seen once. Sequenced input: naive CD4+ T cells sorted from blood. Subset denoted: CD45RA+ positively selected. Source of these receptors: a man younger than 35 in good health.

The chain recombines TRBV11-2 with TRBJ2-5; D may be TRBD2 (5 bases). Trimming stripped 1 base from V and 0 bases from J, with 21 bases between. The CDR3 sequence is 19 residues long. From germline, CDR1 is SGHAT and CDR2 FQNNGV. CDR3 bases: TGTGCCAGCAGCTTAGCCGGTGGGGTTTGGACGCGGGACCAAGAGACCCAGTACTTC. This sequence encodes CASSLAGGVWTRDQETQYF.

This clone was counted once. The CDR3 protein is CASSFGGGNTEAFF. The CDR3 DNA is TGCGCCAGCAGCTTCGGCGGGGGGAACACTGAAGCTTTCTTT. This chain connects TRBV5-1 to TRBJ1-1; TRBD1 is a possible D gene (5 bases). CDR3 length equals 14 residues. V dropped 2 bases and J dropped 1 base, with 9 bases sitting between them. The germline CDR1 and CDR2 sequences are SGHRS and YFSETQ.

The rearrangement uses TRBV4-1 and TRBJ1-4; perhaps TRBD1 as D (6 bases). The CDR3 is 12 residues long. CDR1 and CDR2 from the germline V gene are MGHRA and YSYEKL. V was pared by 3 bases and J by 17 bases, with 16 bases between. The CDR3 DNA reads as TGCGCCAGCAGCCACCCACAGGGCCCCACCTTTTTT. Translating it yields CASSHPQGPTFF.